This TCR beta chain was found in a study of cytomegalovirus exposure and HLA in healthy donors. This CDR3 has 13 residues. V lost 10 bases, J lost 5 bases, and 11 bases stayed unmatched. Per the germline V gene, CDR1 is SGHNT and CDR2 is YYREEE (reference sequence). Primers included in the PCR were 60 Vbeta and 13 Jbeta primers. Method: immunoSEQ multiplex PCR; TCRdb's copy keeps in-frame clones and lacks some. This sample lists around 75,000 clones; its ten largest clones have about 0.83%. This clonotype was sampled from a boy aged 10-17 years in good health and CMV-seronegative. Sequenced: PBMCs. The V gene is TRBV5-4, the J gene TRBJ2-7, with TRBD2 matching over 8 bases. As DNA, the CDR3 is TGTGCCGGCCAGGAGCGGGAGAGACACGAGCAGTACTTC. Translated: CAGQERERHEQYF.